The next 14 T cell receptor beta chains were all read from a single sample in a study of shared clonotypes between healthy human individuals. Method: immunoSEQ multiplex PCR; TCRdb's copy keeps in-frame clones and lacks some. The data hold roughly 330,000 clones, with around 67% observed a single time. The material sequenced was memory CD4+ T cells sorted from blood. The subset: CD45RA-negative fraction. Receptors originate from a man younger than 40 in good health.

The J gene is TRBJ1-3, the V gene TRBV6-1, with D unresolved. The length of the CDR3 is 16 residues. Germline CDR1 is MNHNS and CDR2 is SASEGT. Trimming took off 2 bases at V and 0 bases at J, with 11 bases between the two ends. The CDR3 loop reads CASSENVIYSGNTIYF. As DNA, the CDR3 is TGTGCCAGCAGTGAAAACGTGATCTACTCTGGAAACACCATATATTTT.

The rearrangement links TRBV29-1 to TRBJ2-1; the D is unclear. There are 11 residues in the CDR3. Germline CDR1 and CDR2: SQVTM and ANQGSEA. V lost 2 bases, J lost 13 bases, and 12 bases lay in between. The CDR3 nucleotides read TGCAGCGTTGAAAGTGGGTTGACCCAGTTCTTC. It is translated as CSVESGLTQFF.

The chain is built from TRBV9 and TRBJ2-3; 9 bases map to TRBD1. CDR3 size: 16 residues. V lost 0 bases and J lost 7; bases outside the gene matches: 9. Germline V gene sequence: CDR1 SGDLS, CDR2 YYNGEE. CDR3 residues: CASSVAGTGMSNTQYF. CDR3 nucleotides: TGTGCCAGCAGCGTAGCAGGGACAGGGATGTCTAATACGCAGTATTTT.

The chain uses TRBV5-1 and TRBJ2-1; 12 bases fit TRBD2. J was trimmed by 8 bases and V by 4 bases; bases with no gene match: 7. The CDR3 has 15 residues. The germline V gene has CDR1 SGHRS and CDR2 YFSETQ. The CDR3 DNA is TGCGCCAGCAGCGAGACTAGCGGGAGCGTTTATGAGCAGTTCTTC. It encodes CASSETSGSVYEQFF. Looking up the rest from reference TRBV5-1 and TRBJ2-1 gives the full variable domain: KAGVTQTPRYLIKTRGQQVTLSCSPISGHRSVSWYQQTPGQGLQFLFEYFSETQRNKGNFPGRFSGRQFSNSRSEMNVSTLELGDSALYLCASSETSGSVYEQFFGPGTRLTVL.

On this clone: Sequence at one end of the junction differs from germline and may be a read error. This sequence joins TRBV7-6 and TRBJ2-2; 10 nucleotides align to TRBD2. This CDR3 is built from 19 residues. Germline V gives CDR1 SGHVS, CDR2 FNYEAQ. DNA for the CDR3: TGTGCCAGCAGCTTTCTCGGGACTAGCGACGACCTCGAACACCGGGGAGCTGTTTTT. Protein product: CASSFLGTSDDLEHRGAVF.

The gene calls are TRBV10-3 and TRBJ2-5, with 10 bases aligning to TRBD2. Germline-derived CDR1 and CDR2 are ENHRY and SYGVKD. The CDR3 consists of 16 residues. Trimming at V came to 6 bases and at J to 5 bases, leaving 12 bases not matched to a gene. CDR3 residues: CAIRPGVAGGLETQYF. DNA of the CDR3: TGTGCCATCAGACCCGGAGTAGCGGGAGGTTTGGAGACCCAGTACTTC.

Only one count was recorded for this clone. This chain joins TRBV9 and TRBJ2-3; D is unresolved. V dropped 4 bases and J dropped 0 bases, with 9 bases sitting between them. Per the germline V gene, CDR1 is SGDLS and CDR2 is YYNGEE. The CDR3 has 14 residues. The CDR3 spells CASSPDGSTDTQYF. The CDR3 DNA reads TGTGCCAGCAGCCCTGATGGTAGCACAGATACGCAGTATTTT.

The chain combines TRBV30 with TRBJ2-7, with 9 bases identical to TRBD2. This CDR3 has 13 residues. The trim removed 6 bases at V and 2 bases at J, leaving 5 bases unmatched. Germline assignment: CDR1 GTSNPN and CDR2 SVGIG (reference sequence). CDR3: CACASSGTYEQYF. CDR3 sequence (DNA): TGTGCCTGTGCCTCTAGCGGGACCTACGAGCAGTACTTC. Looking up the rest from reference TRBV30 and TRBJ2-7 gives the full variable domain: SQTIHQWPATLVQPVGSPLSLECTVEGTSNPNLYWYRQAAGRGLQLLFYSVGIGQISSEVPQNLSASRPQDRQFILSSKKLLLSDSGFYLCACASSGTYEQYFGPGTRLTVT.

The rearrangement links TRBV5-1 to TRBJ1-1; D gene ambiguous. The CDR3 has 14 amino acids. Per germline, CDR1 SGHRS and CDR2 YFSETQ. V was clipped by 1 base and J by 1 base, with 8 bases between them. CDR3 residues: CASSLMGQNTEAFF. CDR3 in DNA: TGCGCCAGCAGCTTGATGGGCCAGAACACTGAAGCTTTCTTT.

The gene calls are TRBV6-5 and TRBJ1-1, with D possibly being TRBD1 (6 bases). V lost 6 bases and J lost 11, with 16 bases in between. The germline V gene has CDR1 MNHEY and CDR2 SVGAGI. The length of the CDR3 is 12 residues. CDR3 protein: CASSPGGSSAFF. The CDR3 DNA follows: TGTGCCAGCAGCCCCGGGGGCAGTTCGGCTTTCTTT.

V usage is TRBV5-1 and J usage is TRBJ1-2, with TRBD1 matching over 8 bases. Germline lookup yields CDR1 SGHRS and CDR2 YFSETQ. CDR3 length: 19 residues. The junction had 21 bases not matched to a gene; V was cut back by 4 bases and J by 4 bases. The CDR3: CASSPGTGAKGLGAYGYTF. CDR3 bases: TGCGCCAGCAGCCCAGGGACAGGTGCTAAGGGACTTGGGGCCTATGGCTACACCTTC.

The CDR3: CAISDRLVSETQYF. CDR3 sequence (DNA): TGTGCCATCAGTGACAGACTAGTTTCGGAGACCCAGTACTTC. The rearrangement links TRBV10-3 to TRBJ2-5, with D possibly TRBD2 on 6 matching bases. The germline gives CDR1 ENHRY, CDR2 SYGVKD. V lost 3 bases and J lost 5, with 13 bases in between. The CDR3 covers 14 residues.

The V call is TRBV2, the J call TRBJ2-1; D unresolved. V was shortened by 6 bases and J by 6 bases, with 15 bases between the two germline ends. Germline loops: CDR1 SNHLY, CDR2 FYNNEI. The CDR3 length is 14 residues. CDR3 sequence reads: CASSTRIVGNEQFF. In DNA, the CDR3 is TGTGCCAGCAGCACCCGAATAGTAGGCAATGAGCAGTTCTTC.

J is TRBJ2-5 and V is TRBV20-1; D call uncertain. Trimming shortened V by 4 bases and J by 5 bases, and 5 bases separated the two germline ends. The CDR3 is 10 residues long. Per the germline V gene, CDR1 is DFQATT and CDR2 is SNEGSKA (reference sequence). The CDR3, as DNA: TGCAGTGCTATGTGGGAGACCCAGTACTTC. This codes for CSAMWETQYF.